A selection of T cell receptor beta chains follows, all from one sample in a study of beta chain features in type 1 diabetes. TCRdb's table, derived via immunoSEQ multiplex PCR, lists solely in-frame clones and lacks some. The table shows around 140,000 clones, with 9.5% to 10% occurring only once. The sequencing input was central memory CD4+ T cells from blood. The source of these receptors is a woman in her 40s in good health. Both conserved end residues are part of each CDR3. Each record gives: J gene, D gene, V gene, clone size, CDR3 protein, CDR3 DNA. The D gene is left open where the match is weak. Size tells how often a clone was seen (once, few, many) or the class of an expanded clone, and some rows leave it out.

TRBJ2-7 | TRBD1 | TRBV6-1 | - | CASKVTGGVYEQYF | TGTGCCAGCAAAGTTACAGGGGGCGTTTACGAGCAGTACTTC
TRBJ2-2 | TRBD1 | TRBV12-5 | few | CASGTDRVRLAVWELFF | TGTGCTAGTGGAACCGACAGGGTGAGATTGGCCGTTTGGGAGCTGTTTTTT
TRBJ2-7 | - | TRBV6-1 | few | CASSEIMFQDEQYF | TGTGCCAGCAGTGAGATTATGTTCCAGGACGAGCAGTACTTC
TRBJ2-3 | TRBD2 | TRBV6-5 | few | CASRTSGAGTDTQYF | TGTGCCAGCAGGACTAGCGGGGCGGGGACAGATACGCAGTATTTT
TRBJ2-7 | - | TRBV7-2 | - | CASSLRPRGEQYF | TGTGCCAGCAGCTTACGACCCCGGGGCGAGCAGTACTTC
TRBJ1-4 | TRBD1 | TRBV10-3 | - | CAISDTTGQGPEKLFF | TGTGCCATCAGCGACACCACGGGACAGGGCCCTGAAAAACTGTTTTTT
TRBJ2-3 | TRBD1 | TRBV9 | - | CASSVGQGPADTQYF | TGTGCCAGCAGCGTAGGACAGGGACCTGCAGATACGCAGTATTTT
TRBJ1-2 | - | TRBV10-3 | - | CAISESSAGDYTF | TGTGCCATCAGTGAGTCTTCAGCAGGGGACTACACCTTC
TRBJ2-2 | - | TRBV5-1 | few | CASSSTSTTTGELFF | TGCGCCAGCAGCTCCACCTCGACAACCACCGGGGAGCTGTTTTTT
TRBJ1-2 | - | TRBV11-2 | few | CASSLEPQFYGYTF | TGTGCCAGCAGCTTAGAACCGCAGTTCTATGGCTACACCTTC
TRBJ1-6 | - | TRBV25-1 | - | CASSEYKGASSPLHF | TGTGCCAGCAGTGAATATAAAGGGGCGTCCTCACCCCTCCACTTT
TRBJ1-2 | - | TRBV29-1 | few | CSGGQVYGYTF | TGCAGCGGGGGACAAGTCTATGGCTACACCTTC
TRBJ2-1 | TRBD2 | TRBV29-1 | - | CSVALSGGNEQFF | TGCAGCGTTGCGTTGTCGGGAGGCAATGAGCAGTTCTTC
TRBJ2-5 | TRBD2 | TRBV7-8 | few | CASSLSPASGGQTQYF | TGTGCCAGCAGCTTATCCCCGGCTAGCGGGGGACAGACCCAGTACTTC
TRBJ2-7 | TRBD1 | TRBV7-9 | - | CASSPSGQSLYEQYF | TGTGCCAGCAGCCCCTCGGGACAGTCTCTCTACGAGCAGTACTTC
TRBJ2-3 | TRBD2 | TRBV28 | few | CASSLQRGQYF | TGTGCCAGCAGTCTCCAGCGGGGGCAGTATTTT
TRBJ2-5 | TRBD2 | TRBV19 | - | CASSPWGAGRYETQYF | TGTGCCAGTAGTCCCTGGGGAGCGGGGAGATATGAGACCCAGTACTTC
TRBJ1-4 | - | TRBV6-1 | few | CASSESLWTNEKLFF | TGTGCCAGCAGTGAGAGTTTGTGGACTAATGAAAAACTGTTTTTT
TRBJ2-5 | - | TRBV10-1 | few | CASSESGGGLETQYF | TGCGCCAGCAGTGAGTCGGGTGGGGGCCTCGAGACCCAGTACTTC
TRBJ1-2 | TRBD1 | TRBV19 | - | CASSTSPGGRAFNYGYTF | TGTGCCAGTAGTACATCCCCAGGGGGCCGAGCTTTCAACTATGGCTACACCTTC
TRBJ1-5 | - | TRBV6-6 | - | CASSYSRGNQPQHF | TGTGCCAGCAGTTACTCCAGGGGAAATCAGCCCCAGCATTTT
TRBJ2-3 | TRBD1 | TRBV7-9 | - | CASSLGDRGQPLDTQYF | TGTGCCAGCAGCTTAGGAGACAGGGGTCAACCGCTAGATACGCAGTATTTT
TRBJ1-5 | - | TRBV7-2 | few | CASSTRTVFEPQHF | TGTGCCAGCAGCACACGGACAGTCTTTGAGCCCCAGCATTTT
TRBJ1-6 | TRBD1 | TRBV5-1 | - | CASRPPRQGNNSPLHF | TGCGCCAGCCGACCGCCGAGACAGGGAAATAATTCACCCCTCCACTTT
TRBJ2-1 | TRBD2 | TRBV6-1 | - | CASSIQRGATNEQFF | TGTGCCAGCAGCATCCAGCGGGGGGCAACCAATGAGCAGTTCTTC
TRBJ2-3 | - | TRBV6-5 | - | CASSFSGRVGDTQYF | TGTGCCAGCAGCTTTAGCGGTAGGGTTGGAGATACGCAGTATTTT
TRBJ2-3 | TRBD2 | TRBV5-4 | few | CASSPPTSGSQYF | TGTGCCAGCAGTCCCCCGACTAGCGGGTCGCAGTATTTT
TRBJ2-5 | - | TRBV2 | - | CASRVGQETQYF | TGTGCCAGCAGGGTGGGGCAGGAGACCCAGTACTTC
TRBJ2-5 | TRBD2 | TRBV6-5 | - | CASSSGTSGGGQTQYF | TGTGCCAGCAGTTCCGGGACTAGCGGGGGAGGACAGACCCAGTACTTC
TRBJ1-1 | - | TRBV19 | - | CASSGAKKAEAFF | TGTGCCAGTAGTGGGGCAAAAAAGGCTGAAGCTTTCTTT
TRBJ1-3 | - | TRBV6-5 | few | CASRAENTIYF | TGTGCCAGCAGAGCGGAAAACACCATATATTTT
TRBJ2-5 | - | TRBV5-1 | - | CASSFRRGGPDETQYF | TGCGCCAGCAGCTTTAGGCGGGGAGGCCCGGACGAGACCCAGTACTTC
TRBJ1-5 | TRBD1 | TRBV5-1 | few | CASSLAGTGANQPQHF | TGCGCCAGCAGCTTGGCCGGGACAGGGGCCAATCAGCCCCAGCATTTT
TRBJ2-2 | - | TRBV5-4 | many | CASSPRGTRYTGELFF | TGTGCCAGCAGCCCCCGGGGGACTCGATACACCGGGGAGCTGTTTTTT
TRBJ2-1 | TRBD1 | TRBV29-1 | - | CSVTGTGGDNEQFF | TGCAGCGTGACCGGGACAGGGGGGGACAATGAGCAGTTCTTC
TRBJ2-5 | - | TRBV14 | - | CASSPGRVGTQYF | TGTGCCAGCAGCCCCGGTCGGGTCGGGACCCAGTACTTC
TRBJ2-2 | TRBD2 | TRBV5-1 | - | CASSLAGTRYTGELFF | TGCGCCAGCAGCTTGGCAGGGACTAGGTACACCGGGGAGCTGTTTTTT
TRBJ1-2 | - | TRBV6-5 | few | CASSYPGGDYGYTF | TGTGCCAGCAGTTACCCGGGGGGCGACTATGGCTACACCTTC
TRBJ2-5 | - | TRBV9 | few | CASSVAYQGAQYF | TGTGCCAGCAGCGTAGCCTACCAAGGGGCCCAGTACTTC
TRBJ2-3 | TRBD2 | TRBV2 | - | CASSSSGGSDTQYF | TGTGCCAGCAGTAGTAGCGGGGGTTCAGATACGCAGTATTTT
TRBJ1-6 | - | TRBV6-1 | - | CASSEGEGSYNSPLHF | TGTGCCAGCAGTGAAGGGGAGGGATCCTATAATTCACCCCTCCACTTT
TRBJ2-1 | TRBD1 | TRBV6-6 | few | CASSGGGTGGMVQQFF | TGTGCCAGCAGTGGGGGTGGGACAGGGGGAATGGTGCAGCAGTTCTTC
TRBJ2-1 | - | TRBV11-2 | - | CASSPRGSSYNEQFF | TGTGCCAGCAGCCCCCGAGGGAGCTCCTACAATGAGCAGTTCTTC
TRBJ1-6 | - | TRBV2 | - | CASSEEGAGWAPLHF | TGTGCCAGCAGTGAAGAGGGAGCCGGGTGGGCACCCCTCCACTTT
TRBJ1-3 | TRBD1 | TRBV6-1 | - | CASSPTRQGRDTIYF | TGTGCCAGCAGTCCGACCAGACAGGGTAGAGACACCATATATTTT
TRBJ1-2 | TRBD1 | TRBV13 | few | CASKPKGGAGYGYTF | TGTGCCAGCAAACCAAAAGGGGGCGCAGGCTATGGCTACACCTTC
TRBJ2-5 | - | TRBV10-3 | - | CAIKGRGEETQYF | TGTGCCATCAAGGGCAGGGGGGAAGAGACCCAGTACTTC
TRBJ1-6 | - | TRBV29-1 | - | CSVGTNNSPLHF | TGCAGCGTTGGTACTAATAATTCACCCCTCCACTTT
TRBJ2-5 | TRBD2 | TRBV5-4 | many | CASSWDRGGETQYF | TGTGCCAGCAGCTGGGACCGCGGGGGGGAGACCCAGTACTTC
TRBJ2-4 | TRBD1 | TRBV6-5 | - | CASSLGQGTGNIQYF | TGTGCCAGCAGTCTGGGACAGGGGACGGGGAACATTCAGTACTTC
TRBJ2-1 | TRBD2 | TRBV5-1 | - | CASSLVVGGDNEQFF | TGCGCCAGCAGCTTGGTAGTGGGGGGGGACAATGAGCAGTTCTTC
TRBJ2-5 | - | TRBV4-2 | few | CASSLRLPGTQYF | TGTGCCAGCAGCTTAAGGCTACCGGGGACCCAGTACTTC
TRBJ1-5 | - | TRBV6-1 | - | CASSVRQGSNQPQHF | TGTGCCAGCAGTGTGAGGCAGGGAAGCAATCAGCCCCAGCATTTT
TRBJ2-7 | - | TRBV5-1 | few | CASSLPGTSTYEQYF | TGCGCCAGCAGCTTACCCGGGACAAGCACTTACGAGCAGTACTTC
TRBJ2-2 | - | TRBV5-1 | - | CASSSYRDTGELFF | TGCGCCAGCAGCTCCTACAGGGACACCGGGGAGCTGTTTTTT
TRBJ2-1 | - | TRBV4-1 | - | CASSHGPGDEQFF | TGCGCCAGCAGCCATGGACCCGGGGATGAGCAGTTCTTC
TRBJ1-1 | TRBD1 | TRBV6-5 | - | CASSYRGQGTEAFF | TGTGCCAGCAGTTACCGAGGACAGGGCACTGAAGCTTTCTTT
TRBJ1-3 | - | TRBV7-9 | many | CASSPKGLSGNTIYF | TGTGCCAGCAGCCCAAAGGGGCTCTCTGGAAACACCATATATTTT
TRBJ1-6 | - | TRBV27 | - | CASSFEGGYNSPLHF | TGTGCCAGCAGTTTCGAGGGCGGCTATAATTCACCCCTCCACTTT